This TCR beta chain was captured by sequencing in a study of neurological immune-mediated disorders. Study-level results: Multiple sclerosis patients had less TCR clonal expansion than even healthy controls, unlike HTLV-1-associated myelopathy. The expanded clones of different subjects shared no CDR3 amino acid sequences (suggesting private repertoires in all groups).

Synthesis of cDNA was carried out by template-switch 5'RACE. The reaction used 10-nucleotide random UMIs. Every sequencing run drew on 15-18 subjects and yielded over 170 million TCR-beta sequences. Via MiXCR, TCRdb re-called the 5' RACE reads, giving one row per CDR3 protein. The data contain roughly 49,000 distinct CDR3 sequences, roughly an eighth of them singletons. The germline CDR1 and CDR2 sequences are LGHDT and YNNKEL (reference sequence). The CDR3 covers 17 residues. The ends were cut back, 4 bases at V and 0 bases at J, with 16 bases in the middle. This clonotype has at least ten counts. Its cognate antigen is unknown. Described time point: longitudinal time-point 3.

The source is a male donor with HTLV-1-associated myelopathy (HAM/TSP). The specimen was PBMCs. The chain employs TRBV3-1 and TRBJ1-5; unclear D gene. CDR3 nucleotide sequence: TGTGCCAGCAGCCCTTATCCGACAAGCAATAGCAATCAGCCCCAGCATTTT. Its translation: CASSPYPTSNSNQPQHF.